Below, 5 T cell receptor beta chains from the same sample are listed, as sequenced in a study of T cell responses to AZD1222 COVID-19 vaccine. Here immunoSEQ multiplex PCR was the method, and the copy in TCRdb shows in-frame clones only, minus some. The sample comprises fewer than 200,000 clones, about 90% of which are singletons, and approximately 2% rests with the top ten. Sequenced here: peripheral blood, sampled on day 0 of AZD1222 vaccination. Receptors originate from an adult in good health.

This clone appeared a single time. In DNA form, the CDR3 reads TGTGCCAGCAATAGGGAAACCTACGAGCAGTACTTC. Its protein is CASNRETYEQYF. The chain couples TRBV2 to TRBJ2-7; D is unclear. The CDR3 has 12 amino acids. From germline, CDR1 is SNHLY and CDR2 FYNNEI. The ends were cut back, 7 bases at V and 2 bases at J, with 9 bases in the middle.

CDR3 protein: CASSQVTAYGYTF. CDR3 DNA sequence: TGCGCCAGCAGCCAAGTGACAGCATATGGCTACACCTTC. The chain couples TRBV4-1 to TRBJ1-2; a weak D match, TRBD1 (5 bases). Germline V gene sequence: CDR1 MGHRA, CDR2 YSYEKL. This CDR3 has 13 residues. Deletions cut 1 base from V and 5 bases from J, with 8 bases between.

V and J are TRBV6-2 or TRBV6-3 and TRBJ2-6; 9 nucleotides line up with TRBD1. The CDR3 spans 15 residues. After removal of 5 bases from V and 9 bases from J, the junction contained 8 bases not matched to a gene. CDR1 is MNHEY and CDR2 is SVGEGT in the germline V gene. The CDR3 sequence: CASSRRDRDLNVLTF. The DNA of the CDR3 is TGTGCCAGCAGTCGACGGGACAGGGATCTCAACGTCCTGACTTTC.

The chain employs TRBV7-9 and TRBJ2-1; TRBD2 aligns across 7 bases. CDR1 is SEHNR, CDR2 FQNEAQ, per germline (reference sequence). The trim removed 3 bases at V and 3 bases at J, leaving 5 bases unmatched. The CDR3 is 15 amino acids. DNA for the CDR3: TGTGCCAGCAGCTTGGGGCTAGCGGACTACAATGAGCAGTTCTTC. Amino acids: CASSLGLADYNEQFF.

The chain employs TRBV6-2 or TRBV6-3 and TRBJ2-7; 9 bases line up with TRBD2. This CDR3 is built from 15 residues. Per the germline V gene, CDR1 is MNHEY and CDR2 is SVGEGT. V lost 1 base and J lost 2; bases outside the gene matches: 3. CDR3 bases: TGTGCCAGCAGTTACTTGGCTAGCGGGACCTACGAGCAGTACTTC. Residues: CASSYLASGTYEQYF.